The clone carrying this TCR beta chain appeared a few times. As yet, its antigen is unknown. The sample belongs to a study of T cell responses to AZD1222 COVID-19 vaccine. Across the study: Investigators merged groups given second doses at roughly 4 or roughly 12 weeks. General observations from the study: All repertoire sampling was performed exclusively after the peak T cell response. Vaccine-related CD4 TCRs covered spike, predominating at 160-218 and 743-854. In a largely white British group with more females than males, clonal diversity was possibly underestimated.

The CDR3 runs to 14 residues. The germline V gene has CDR1 SGHVS and CDR2 FQNEAQ. The junction had 2 bases not matched to a gene; V was cut back by 4 bases and J by 3 bases. TCRdb keeps only in-frame clones here, not all; method: immunoSEQ multiplex PCR. The repertoire has under 150,000 clones, about 92% of them found once; the top ten carry around 4.7%. The genes are TRBV7-8 and TRBJ1-1, with 10 bases fitting TRBD1. This sequence originates from an adult in good health. The sample was peripheral blood, taken on day 0 of AZD1222 vaccination. CDR3 loop: CASSWTGGDTEAFF. CDR3 DNA sequence: TGTGCCAGCAGCTGGACAGGGGGGGACACTGAAGCTTTCTTT.